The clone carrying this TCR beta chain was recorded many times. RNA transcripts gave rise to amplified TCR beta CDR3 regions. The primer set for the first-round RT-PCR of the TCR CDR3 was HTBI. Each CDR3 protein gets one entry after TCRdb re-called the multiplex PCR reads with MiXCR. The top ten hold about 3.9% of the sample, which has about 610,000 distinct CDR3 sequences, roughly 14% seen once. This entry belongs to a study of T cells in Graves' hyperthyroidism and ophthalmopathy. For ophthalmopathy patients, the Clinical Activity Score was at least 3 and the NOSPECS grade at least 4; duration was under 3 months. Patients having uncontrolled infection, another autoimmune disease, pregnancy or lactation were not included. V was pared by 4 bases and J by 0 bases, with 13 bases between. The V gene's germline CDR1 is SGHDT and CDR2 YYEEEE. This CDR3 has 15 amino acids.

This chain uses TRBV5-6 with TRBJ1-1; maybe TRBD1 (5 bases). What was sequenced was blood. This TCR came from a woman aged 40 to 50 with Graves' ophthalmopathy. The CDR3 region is CASSAERGMNTEAFF. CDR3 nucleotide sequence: TGTGCCAGCAGCGCAGAGAGGGGCATGAACACTGAAGCTTTCTTT.